This TCR beta chain was identified during a study of control samples from healthy donors and cancer patients. Trimming removed 6 bases at V and 7 bases at J, with 7 bases between. In germline, CDR1 is SGDLS, CDR2 YYNGEE. This CDR3 comprises 10 residues. Repertoires were generated with immunoSEQ multiplex PCR, while TCRdb's copy carries only in-frame clones and drops some. Of about 140,000 clones in the sample, less than 90% are singletons; the top ten hold about 9%. This receptor was identified in a young woman in good health. The specimen sequenced was blood. The rearrangement links TRBV9 to TRBJ2-5; D may be TRBD2 (6 bases). The CDR3 region is CASTGGTQYF. The DNA for the CDR3 is TGTGCCAGCACCGGGGGGACCCAGTACTTC.